A single sample is the source of the 9 T cell receptor beta chains below, sequenced in a study of siplizumab effects on memory and regulatory T cells. Sequencing used immunoSEQ multiplex PCR; TCRdb keeps in-frame clones, though not all of them. Among 90,000 to 95,000 clones listed, more than 95% were seen once. Sequencing was done on a sample of naive CD4+ T cells sorted from blood. The receptors here all came from a human donor in good health.

The chain recombines TRBV27 with TRBJ1-4, with 9 bases fitting TRBD1. Trimming took 2 bases from V and 8 from J; bases not matched to a gene: 12. The germline V gene has CDR1 MNHEY and CDR2 SMNVEV (reference sequence). CDR3 length: 17 amino acids. The CDR3 nucleotides read TGTGCCAGCAGTTTAGCCCCCCCGGGACAGGGTGGGGAAAAACTGTTTTTT. Its translation is CASSLAPPGQGGEKLFF.

The V call is TRBV7-9, the J call TRBJ1-1; 8 bases are a match to TRBD1. CDR1 and CDR2 (germline): SEHNR, FQNEAQ (reference sequence). There are 15 residues in the CDR3. V was pared by 1 base and J by 4 bases, with 5 bases of the junction left unmatched. This CDR3 is CASSLGQGATTEAFF. CDR3 bases: TGTGCCAGCAGCTTAGGGCAGGGGGCGACCACTGAAGCTTTCTTT. The entire variable domain, with the rest obtained from reference TRBV7-9 and TRBJ1-1, is as follows: DTGVSQNPRHKITKRGQNVTFRCDPISEHNRLYWYRQTLGQGPEFLTYFQNEAQLEKSRLLSDRFSAERPKGSFSTLEIQRTEQGDSAMYLCASSLGQGATTEAFFGQGTRLTVV.

V usage is TRBV2 and J usage is TRBJ1-6, with 7 bases aligning to TRBD1. Germline V lookup: CDR1 SNHLY, CDR2 FYNNEI. V dropped 10 bases and J dropped 10; count of bases not matched to a gene: 13. This CDR3 is built from 14 residues. CDR3 sequence: CATSIQGRESPLHF. CDR3 in DNA: TGTGCCACCTCCATACAGGGGAGGGAATCACCCCTCCACTTT.

This chain uses TRBV19 with TRBJ2-3; TRBD1 might be the D (6 bases). Germline CDR1 reads LNHDA; CDR2 reads SQIVND (reference sequence). The CDR3 spans 14 residues. V shed 1 base and J shed 1 base, with 6 bases lying between them. In nucleotides, the CDR3 is TGTGCCAGTAGTATAGGACAGGGCACAGATACGCAGTATTTT. Translation: CASSIGQGTDTQYF.

Only one count was recorded for this clone. The V gene is TRBV7-9, the J gene TRBJ2-5; TRBD2 matches 8 bases. Germline CDR1 SEHNR, CDR2 FQNEAQ (reference sequence). The V gene end was trimmed by 3 bases and the J gene end by 4 bases; junction bases not matched to a gene: 19. The CDR3 is made up of 19 amino acids. The CDR3 sequence: CASSLPDYAGGPIRETQYF. CDR3 DNA: TGTGCCAGCAGCTTGCCCGACTACGCGGGGGGTCCTATTAGAGAGACCCAGTACTTC. The entire variable domain, with the rest obtained from reference TRBV7-9 and TRBJ2-5, is as follows: DTGVSQNPRHKITKRGQNVTFRCDPISEHNRLYWYRQTLGQGPEFLTYFQNEAQLEKSRLLSDRFSAERPKGSFSTLEIQRTEQGDSAMYLCASSLPDYAGGPIRETQYFGPGTRLLVL.

V usage is TRBV7-2 and J usage is TRBJ2-3, with D perhaps TRBD1 or TRBD2 (5 bases each). V was cut by 5 bases and J by 3 bases, with 12 bases left in between. The CDR3 covers 14 residues. CDR1 and CDR2 (germline): SGHTA, FQGNSA. The CDR3 DNA sequence: TGTGCCAGCAGCCCCCGGGACCGGACAGATACGCAGTATTTT. This gives the protein CASSPRDRTDTQYF. The full variable domain, in which reference TRBV7-2 and TRBJ2-3 provide the parts outside the CDR3, is GAGVSQSPSNKVTEKGKDVELRCDPISGHTALYWYRQSLGQGLEFLIYFQGNSAPDKSGLPSDRFSAERTGGSVSTLTIQRTQQEDSAVYLCASSPRDRTDTQYFGPGTRLTVL.

The chain has TRBV28 and TRBJ2-7, with D maybe TRBD1 (6 bases). V was pared by 6 bases and J by 6 bases, with 18 bases between. Germline CDR1 MDHEN, CDR2 SYDVKM. The CDR3 is 14 residues long. The CDR3 DNA follows: TGTGCCAGCAGGGAAGCCCCCAGGGGCTTCGAGCAGTACTTC. It translates to CASREAPRGFEQYF.

This clone was seen a handful of times. This chain connects TRBV29-1 to TRBJ2-2; D is ambiguous. CDR1 and CDR2 (germline): SQVTM, ANQGSEA. V lost 0 bases and J 7 bases, leaving 15 bases between the germline ends. CDR3 length equals 15 residues. The CDR3 sequence is CSVEDHKTRGGELFF. CDR3 bases: TGCAGCGTTGAAGATCACAAGACACGCGGCGGGGAGCTGTTTTTT.

This sequence joins TRBV7-6 and TRBJ1-1; weak D call: TRBD1 (5 bases). Germline loops: CDR1 SGHVS, CDR2 FNYEAQ. This CDR3 has 15 amino acids. Between the trimmed V and J ends, which lost 0 bases and 1 base, there was a span of 9 bases. CDR3 sequence: CASSLAQGGNTEAFF. The CDR3 bases are TGTGCCAGCAGCTTAGCGCAGGGAGGGAACACTGAAGCTTTCTTT.